Following are 11 T cell receptor beta chains from one sample sequenced in a study of cytomegalovirus exposure and HLA in healthy donors. 60 Vbeta and 13 Jbeta primers were used in PCR. Sequencing used immunoSEQ multiplex PCR; TCRdb keeps in-frame clones, though not all of them. The sample contains some 95,000 clones, 55% to 75% of which appear only once. Sequencing was carried out using PBMCs. The receptors shown here come from a woman aged 18-29 years in good health and CMV-seropositive.

This clone was picked up a small number of times. The gene calls are TRBV25-1 and TRBJ2-3; 14 positions agree with TRBD2. The CDR3 has 17 amino acids. The ends lost 5 bases at V and 6 bases at J; junction bases unmatched: 10. The V gene's germline CDR1 is MGHDK and CDR2 SYGVNS. DNA of the CDR3: TGTGCCAGCAGTTCCCGGCCGGGACTAGCGGGAGTCGATACGCAGTATTTT. Translation gives CASSSRPGLAGVDTQYF. The full variable domain, with the rest looked up from reference TRBV25-1 and TRBJ2-3, is EADIYQTPRYLVIGTGKKITLECSQTMGHDKMYWYQQDPGMELHLIHYSYGVNSTEKGDLSSESTVSRIRTEHFPLTLESARPSHTSQYLCASSSRPGLAGVDTQYFGPGTRLTVL.

This chain joins TRBV25-1 and TRBJ2-7; 7 nucleotides align to TRBD1. J gave up 6 bases and V 3 bases, and 2 bases lay outside the gene matches. The CDR3 spans 12 residues. The germline CDR1 and CDR2 sequences are MGHDK and SYGVNS. Here the CDR3 reads CASSDRGSEQYF. The CDR3 DNA follows: TGTGCCAGCAGTGACAGGGGGAGCGAGCAGTACTTC.

This chain uses TRBV30 with TRBJ2-4, with D possibly being TRBD2 (7 bases). In germline, CDR1 is GTSNPN, CDR2 SVGIG (reference sequence). V was pared by 3 bases and J by 8 bases, with 20 bases between. The length of the CDR3 is 15 residues. The CDR3 region is CAWRRGGAQADIQYF. CDR3 bases: TGTGCCTGGAGGAGGGGGGGGGCCCAAGCGGACATTCAGTACTTC.

The rearrangement links TRBV6-5 to TRBJ1-2, with D tentatively TRBD1 (5 bases). Germline lookup yields CDR1 MNHEY and CDR2 SVGAGI. The V end lost 7 bases, the J end lost 8 bases, and 14 bases lay between the germline ends. This CDR3 contains 12 residues. The CDR3 spells CASTQGHNGYTF. The DNA for the CDR3 is TGTGCCAGCACCCAAGGACACAACGGCTACACCTTC.

The J gene is TRBJ1-3, the V gene TRBV5-4, with 8 bases matching TRBD1. In germline, CDR1 is SGHNT, CDR2 YYREEE (reference sequence). After removal of 2 bases from V and 5 bases from J, the junction contained 6 bases not matched to a gene. This CDR3 comprises 15 residues. The CDR3 loop reads CASSLGQGNRNTIYF. The CDR3 DNA is TGTGCCAGCAGCTTAGGACAGGGAAACCGAAACACCATATATTTT.

V usage is TRBV7-9 and J usage is TRBJ1-6; D is ambiguous. In germline, CDR1 is SEHNR, CDR2 FQNEAQ (reference sequence). This CDR3 region has 14 residues. V was pared by 5 bases and J by 7 bases, with 12 bases between. CDR3 region: CASSHSGENSPLHF. The CDR3 coding sequence is TGTGCCAGCAGCCACAGCGGGGAAAATTCACCCCTCCACTTT.

The V gene is TRBV7-2, the J gene TRBJ1-3; 8 bases line up with TRBD1. This CDR3 is built from 16 residues. CDR1 is SGHTA and CDR2 is FQGNSA in the germline V gene. V lost 0 bases and J lost 4; bases outside the gene matches: 5. CDR3 loop: CASSLAGTGGGNTIYF. The DNA for the CDR3 is TGTGCCAGCAGCTTAGCCGGGACAGGAGGGGGAAACACCATATATTTT.

In this sample, this clone turned up a few times. The rearrangement uses TRBV6-5 and TRBJ2-1, with 8 bases identical to TRBD2. There are 15 residues in the CDR3. V shed 0 bases and J 7 bases; nucleotides not matched to a gene: 5. From germline, CDR1 is MNHEY and CDR2 SVGAGI. Here the CDR3 DNA reads TGTGCCAGCAGTTACTCAGCGGGGGCGAGTAATGAGCAGTTCTTC. Its protein product is CASSYSAGASNEQFF.

This sequence joins TRBV7-9 and TRBJ2-3, with 7 bases aligning to TRBD2. J was trimmed by 3 bases and V by 0 bases; bases with no gene match: 6. Germline lookup yields CDR1 SEHNR and CDR2 FQNEAQ (reference sequence). CDR3 size: 16 residues. CDR3 sequence (DNA): TGTGCCAGCAGCTTAGCGGCGGGAGTCGGTACAGATACGCAGTATTTT. It is translated as CASSLAAGVGTDTQYF.

The rearrangement joins TRBV2 to TRBJ1-2, with TRBD1 matching 10 bases. J lost 6 bases, V lost 4 bases, and 5 bases had no gene match. This CDR3 is built from 14 residues. Germline CDR1 is SNHLY and CDR2 is FYNNEI. The DNA of the CDR3 is TGTGCCAGCAGTGGGGGACAGGGGATCGATGGCTACACCTTC. Its protein product is CASSGGQGIDGYTF.

This clone has a handful of counts. The V gene is TRBV30, the J gene TRBJ2-2, with TRBD1 as a possible D gene (5 bases). Trimming took 5 bases from V and 0 from J, leaving 7 bases between them. Germline CDR1 and CDR2: GTSNPN and SVGIG (reference sequence). The CDR3 is made up of 13 amino acids. The CDR3 loop reads CAWGAANTGELFF. The CDR3 nucleotides are TGTGCCTGGGGGGCGGCGAACACCGGGGAGCTGTTTTTT.